This entry concerns a single TCR beta chain. Its antigen is undetermined. Each cell subset's genomic DNA was divided evenly among several immunoSEQ plates. TCRdb keeps only in-frame clones here, not all; method: immunoSEQ multiplex PCR. The sample includes 2,100,000 or so clones, around 95% seen only once; the top ten take less than 0.15%. This sample was taken from a study of shared clonotypes between healthy human individuals. Turning to the study itself: Donors had three CD4 naive, three CD4 memory, two CD8 naive and one CD8 memory plate apiece. Findings and caveats of the study: Compared with memory subsets, naive subsets generally had larger estimated richness.

This CDR3 comprises 15 residues. The germline V gene encodes CDR1 SGHRS and CDR2 YFSETQ. Trimming took 3 bases from V and 1 from J, leaving 11 bases between them. The sequenced material came from naive CD4+ T cells sorted from blood. Stated subset: CD45RA+ positively selected. The TCR comes from a man between 18 and 29 years old in good health. The chain combines TRBV5-1 with TRBJ1-3, with TRBD1 as a possible D gene (6 bases). CDR3 region: CASSSEQGSGNTIYF. As DNA, the CDR3 is TGCGCCAGCAGCTCGGAACAGGGTTCTGGAAACACCATATATTTT.